This TCR beta chain was retrieved from a study of blood T cell repertoires in COVID-19. The V gene's germline CDR1 is SGHRS and CDR2 YFSETQ. V was trimmed by 2 bases and J by 7 bases, leaving 15 bases between them. The CDR3 is made up of 14 amino acids. Authors' processing steps: Amplifying reference gene primers gave estimates of nucleated cell counts. The protocol was immunoSEQ multiplex PCR, while the TCRdb copy is restricted to in-frame clones and leaves out a portion. V and J calls and clone size come straight from that table; D and trimming were deduced from the DNA. The sample carries more than 80,000 clones, around 80% recorded once.

The chain uses TRBV5-1 and TRBJ1-2; weak D call: TRBD1 (5 bases). This receptor was obtained from a woman older than 75 with active or convalescent COVID-19. The sequenced sample consisted of peripheral blood. In DNA form, the CDR3 reads TGCGCCAGCAGCTTAAGGGCAGGGCTTGGTGGCTACACCTTC. Translation gives CASSLRAGLGGYTF. The complete variable domain, with remaining parts taken from reference TRBV5-1 and TRBJ1-2, reads KAGVTQTPRYLIKTRGQQVTLSCSPISGHRSVSWYQQTPGQGLQFLFEYFSETQRNKGNFPGRFSGRQFSNSRSEMNVSTLELGDSALYLCASSLRAGLGGYTFGSGTRLTVV.